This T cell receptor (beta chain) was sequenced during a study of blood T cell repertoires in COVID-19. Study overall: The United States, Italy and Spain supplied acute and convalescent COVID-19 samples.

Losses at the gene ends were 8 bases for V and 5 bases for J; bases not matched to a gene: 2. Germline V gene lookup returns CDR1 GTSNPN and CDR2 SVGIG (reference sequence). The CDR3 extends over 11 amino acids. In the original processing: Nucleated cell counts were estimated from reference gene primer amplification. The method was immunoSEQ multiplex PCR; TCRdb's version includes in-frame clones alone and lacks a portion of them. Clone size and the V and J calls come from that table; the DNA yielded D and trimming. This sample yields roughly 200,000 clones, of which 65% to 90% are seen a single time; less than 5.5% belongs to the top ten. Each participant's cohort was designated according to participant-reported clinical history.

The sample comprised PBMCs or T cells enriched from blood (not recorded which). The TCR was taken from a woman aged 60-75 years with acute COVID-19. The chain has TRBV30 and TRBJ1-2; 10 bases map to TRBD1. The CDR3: CAVGQGYGYTF. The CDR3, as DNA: TGTGCCGTGGGACAGGGGTATGGCTACACCTTC.